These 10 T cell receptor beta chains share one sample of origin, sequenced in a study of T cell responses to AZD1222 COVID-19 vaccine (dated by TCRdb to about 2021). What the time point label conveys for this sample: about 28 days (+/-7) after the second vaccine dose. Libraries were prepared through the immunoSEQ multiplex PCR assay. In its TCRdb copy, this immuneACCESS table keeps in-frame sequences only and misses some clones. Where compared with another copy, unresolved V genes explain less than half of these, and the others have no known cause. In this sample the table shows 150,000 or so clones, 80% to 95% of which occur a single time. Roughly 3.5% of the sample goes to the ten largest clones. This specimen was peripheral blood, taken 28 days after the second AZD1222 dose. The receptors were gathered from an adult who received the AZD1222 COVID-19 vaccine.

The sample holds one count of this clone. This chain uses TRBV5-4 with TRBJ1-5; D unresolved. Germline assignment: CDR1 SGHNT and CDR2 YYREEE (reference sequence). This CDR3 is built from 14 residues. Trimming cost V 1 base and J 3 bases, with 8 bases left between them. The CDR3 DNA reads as TGTGCCAGCAGCTTGTCGGGGTACAATCAGCCCCAGCATTTT. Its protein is CASSLSGYNQPQHF. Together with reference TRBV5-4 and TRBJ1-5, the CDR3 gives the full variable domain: ETGVTQSPTHLIKTRGQQVTLRCSSQSGHNTVSWYQQALGQGPQFIFQYYREEENGRGNFPPRFSGLQFPNYSSELNVNALELDDSALYLCASSLSGYNQPQHFGDGTRLSIL.

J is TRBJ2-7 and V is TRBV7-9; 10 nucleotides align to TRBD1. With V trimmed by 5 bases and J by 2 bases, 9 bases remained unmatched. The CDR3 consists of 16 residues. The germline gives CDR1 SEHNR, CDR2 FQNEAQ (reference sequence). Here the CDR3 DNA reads TGTGCCAGCAGCCCAGCCCCGGGACAGGGGCCCTACGAGCAGTACTTC. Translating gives CASSPAPGQGPYEQYF.

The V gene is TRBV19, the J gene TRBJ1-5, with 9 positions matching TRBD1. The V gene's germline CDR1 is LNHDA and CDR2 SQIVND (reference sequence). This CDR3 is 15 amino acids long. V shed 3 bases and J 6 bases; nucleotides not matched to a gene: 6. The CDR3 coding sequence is TGTGCCAGTAGTATCACAGGGGGCGCGGGTCAGCCCCAGCATTTT. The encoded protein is CASSITGGAGQPQHF.

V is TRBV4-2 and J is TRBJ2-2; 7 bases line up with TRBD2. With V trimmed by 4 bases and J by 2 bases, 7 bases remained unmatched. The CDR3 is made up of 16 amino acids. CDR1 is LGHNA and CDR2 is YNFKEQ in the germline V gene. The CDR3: CASSPLGGRNTGELFF. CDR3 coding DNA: TGTGCCAGCAGCCCCCTGGGCGGGAGAAACACCGGGGAGCTGTTTTTT.

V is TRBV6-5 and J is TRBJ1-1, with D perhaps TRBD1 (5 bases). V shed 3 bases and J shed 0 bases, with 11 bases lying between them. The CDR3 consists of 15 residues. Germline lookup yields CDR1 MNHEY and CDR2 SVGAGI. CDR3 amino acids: CASSYSTAMNTEAFF. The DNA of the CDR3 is TGTGCCAGCAGTTATTCGACAGCCATGAACACTGAAGCTTTCTTT.

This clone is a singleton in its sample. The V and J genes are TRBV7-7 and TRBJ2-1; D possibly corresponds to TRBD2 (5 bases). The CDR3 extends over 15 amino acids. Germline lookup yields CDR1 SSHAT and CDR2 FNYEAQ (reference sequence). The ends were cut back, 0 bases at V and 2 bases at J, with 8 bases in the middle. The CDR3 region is CASSLAGVAYNEQFF. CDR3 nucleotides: TGTGCCAGCAGCTTAGCGGGAGTGGCCTACAATGAGCAGTTCTTC.

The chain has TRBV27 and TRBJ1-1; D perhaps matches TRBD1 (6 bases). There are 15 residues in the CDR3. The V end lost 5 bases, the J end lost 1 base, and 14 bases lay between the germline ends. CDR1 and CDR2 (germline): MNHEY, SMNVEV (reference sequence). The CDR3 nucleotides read TGTGCCAGCAGTCGCGACAGGTTGCGGAACACTGAAGCTTTCTTT. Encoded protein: CASSRDRLRNTEAFF.

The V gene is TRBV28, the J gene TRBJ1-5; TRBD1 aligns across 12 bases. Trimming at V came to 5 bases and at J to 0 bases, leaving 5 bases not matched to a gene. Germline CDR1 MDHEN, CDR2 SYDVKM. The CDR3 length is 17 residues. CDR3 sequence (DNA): TGTGCCAGCAGTCTCGGGACAGGGGGCCTTAGCAATCAGCCCCAGCATTTT. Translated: CASSLGTGGLSNQPQHF.

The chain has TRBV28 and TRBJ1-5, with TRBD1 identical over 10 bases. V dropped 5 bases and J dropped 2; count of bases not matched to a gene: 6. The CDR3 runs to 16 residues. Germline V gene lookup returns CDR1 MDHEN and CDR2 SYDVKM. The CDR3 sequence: CASSATGGAGNQPQHF. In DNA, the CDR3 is TGTGCCAGCAGTGCGACAGGGGGCGCGGGCAATCAGCCCCAGCATTTT.

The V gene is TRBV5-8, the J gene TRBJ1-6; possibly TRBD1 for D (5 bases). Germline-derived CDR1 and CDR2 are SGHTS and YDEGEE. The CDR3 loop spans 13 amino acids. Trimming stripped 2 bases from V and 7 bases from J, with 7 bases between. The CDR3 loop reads CASSFRQNSPLHF. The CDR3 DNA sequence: TGTGCCAGCAGCTTCAGACAGAATTCACCCCTCCACTTT. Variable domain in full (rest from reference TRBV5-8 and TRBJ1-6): EAGVTQSPTHLIKTRGQQATLRCSPISGHTSVYWYQQALGLGLQFLLWYDEGEERNRGNFPPRFSGRQFPNYSSELNVNALELEDSALYLCASSFRQNSPLHFGNGTRLTVT.